The 17 T cell receptor beta chains below come from one sample, sequenced in a study of tumor-infiltrating lymphocytes in primary liver carcinoma. Extraction of RNA together with DNA used about 17-31 mg of unsorted bulk tissue. TCR beta cDNA came from about 500 ng total RNA, primed with a constant-region primer. Three nested multiplex PCR rounds of slightly modified ARM-PCR generated TCR beta libraries. Researchers ran the first two PCR rounds for roughly 11 cycles each with TRBV1-TRBV30 forward primers and a C-beta reverse primer. From the multiplex PCR reads, TCRdb called clonotypes with MiXCR, one entry per CDR3 protein. This sample has 90,000 to 150,000 distinct CDR3 sequences, with nearly 70% found just once. Sequencing was performed on tumor-adjacent normal liver tissue. The source is a woman in her fifties or sixties with primary liver carcinoma and hepatitis B virus infection.

Of note for this clonotype: Sequence at one end of the junction differs from germline and may be a read error. The chain couples TRBV6-6 to TRBJ1-1; perhaps TRBD1 as D (5 bases). Per the germline V gene, CDR1 is MNHNY and CDR2 is SVGAGI (reference sequence). The CDR3 totals 13 residues. CDR3 DNA sequence: TGTACCAGCACCGGGACGGTGGACACTGAAGCTTTCTTT. Its translation: CTSTGTVDTEAFF.

To note about this clonotype: Lacking the conserved final phenylalanine or tryptophan, this CDR3 likely reflects a read error. This chain links TRBV5-6 with TRBJ1-1, with 10 bases aligning to TRBD1. There are 15 residues in the CDR3. Germline assignment: CDR1 SGHDT and CDR2 YYEEEE. Trimming cost V 4 bases and J 7 bases; bases outside gene matches: 10. The CDR3 spells CASSRSGQGRIEAFV. CDR3 coding DNA: TGTGCCAGCAGCCGATCGGGACAGGGGCGCATTGAAGCTTTCGTT.

For this clonotype: One end of the junction does not line up with germline, which may come from a read error. The J gene is TRBJ2-1, the V gene TRBV29-1, with TRBD2 as a possible D gene (5 bases). Germline CDR1 is SQVTM and CDR2 is ANQGSEA. The CDR3 runs 19 residues. In nucleotides, the CDR3 is TGCAGCGTTGAAGATCCAAGGCCCGACTACCCAAGCTCCTACAATGAGCAGTTATTT. Translating gives CSVEDPRPDYPSSYNEQLF.

A note on this clonotype: With a much larger clone just one base away, this may be a read error. The chain links TRBV28 to TRBJ1-6; a weak D match, TRBD1 (5 bases). V lost 4 bases and J lost 7, with 20 bases in between. The CDR3 is made up of 17 amino acids. CDR1 and CDR2 (germline): MDHEN, SYDVKM. For the CDR3, the DNA is TGTGCCAGCAGTTCGGGGTCGAGGTTTGGGGGAAATTCACCCCTCCACTTT. Translating gives CASSSGSRFGGNSPLHF.

In the case of this clonotype: The junction and the germline gene differ at one end; a read error may be behind it. CDR3 nucleotide sequence: TGTGCCGGCAGCTTGGGCCTAGCGGTCTTTAAAGAGACCCAGTACTTC. It specifies CAGSLGLAVFKETQYF. This chain joins TRBV5-6 and TRBJ2-5; 7 positions match TRBD2. The length of the CDR3 is 16 residues. Per the germline V gene, CDR1 is SGHDT and CDR2 is YYEEEE.

This clonotype has ten or more counts. In DNA form, the CDR3 reads TGTGCCAGCAGCAAGAAGCAATCTGGGGCCAACGTCCTGACTTTC. Residues: CASSKKQSGANVLTF. The chain links TRBV28 to TRBJ2-6; the D is unclear. The length of the CDR3 is 15 residues. Between the trimmed V and J ends, which lost 6 bases and 1 base, there was a span of 10 bases. Germline CDR1 is MDHEN and CDR2 is SYDVKM.

The chain couples TRBV11-2 to TRBJ2-3; D is ambiguous. Germline values: CDR1 SGHAT, CDR2 FQNNGV. CDR3 size: 17 residues. Trimming removed 4 bases from V and 2 bases from J, with 19 bases in between. The CDR3: CASSSPVTGVNTDTQYF. The CDR3 region has the DNA TGTGCCAGCAGCTCCCCCGTCACTGGCGTAAACACAGATACGCAGTATTTT.

As for this clonotype: Sequence at one end of the junction differs from germline and may be a read error. The chain carries TRBV18 and TRBJ2-3; D is ambiguous. The CDR3 is 14 residues long. In germline, CDR1 is KGHSH, CDR2 LQKENI. The CDR3 spells CASAPPGRTDTHYF. In nucleotides, the CDR3 is TGTGCCAGCGCACCTCCCGGACGCACAGATACGCACTATTTT.

This clonotype was detected many times. The chain recombines TRBV29-1 with TRBJ2-7, with 8 bases identical to TRBD2. Unmatched junction bases numbered 8, after V lost 1 base and J lost 3 bases. Germline V gene sequence: CDR1 SQVTM, CDR2 ANQGSEA. CDR3 length: 15 amino acids. This chain's CDR3 is CSVEGGRPPFYEQYF. DNA for the CDR3: TGCAGCGTTGAAGGCGGGAGGCCCCCATTCTACGAGCAGTACTTC.

About this clonotype itself: A junction end diverges from the germline sequence, so it may reflect a read error. This sequence joins TRBV11-3 and TRBJ2-6; weak D call: TRBD1 (5 bases). CDR1 is SGHNT, CDR2 YENEEA, per germline. The CDR3 has 16 amino acids. CDR3 amino acids: CASSFGGSAGANVLIF. CDR3 bases: TGTGCCAGCAGCTTCGGTGGGTCGGCTGGGGCCAACGTCCTGATTTTT.

Regarding this clonotype: At one end, the junction sequence differs from germline, possibly due to a read error. This chain connects TRBV28 to TRBJ2-5; D possibly uses TRBD1 or TRBD2 (5 bases each). The CDR3 loop spans 14 amino acids. From germline, CDR1 is MDHEN and CDR2 SYDVKM. CDR3 protein: CASSSGGSREIQYF. In nucleotides, the CDR3 is TGTGCCAGCAGTTCTGGGGGAAGCCGAGAGATCCAGTACTTC.

On this clonotype itself: One end of the junction fails to match germline, which may point to a read error. The chain combines TRBV11-2 with TRBJ2-7; TRBD2 might be the D (6 bases). The CDR3 loop spans 13 amino acids. Germline V gene sequence: CDR1 SGHAT, CDR2 FQNNGV. The CDR3 protein is CASSLGGKYEQYF. The CDR3, as DNA: TGTGCCAGTAGCTTAGGCGGGAAGTACGAGCAGTATTTC.

Notes on this clonotype: The conserved closing phenylalanine or tryptophan is absent in this CDR3, likely reflecting a read error. The chain is built from TRBV7-9 and TRBJ1-1; D is possibly TRBD1 (5 bases). Between the trimmed V and J ends, which lost 1 base and 4 bases, there was a span of 22 bases. The length of the CDR3 is 18 residues. Per germline, CDR1 SEHNR and CDR2 FQNEAQ (reference sequence). CDR3 sequence: CASSLGRVGQGRFTEAFI. The DNA of the CDR3 is TGTGCCAGCAGCTTAGGAAGGGTGGGGCAGGGAAGGTTCACTGAAGCTTTCATT.

In regard to this clonotype: One junction end does not reproduce the germline sequence, and a read error may be involved. The rearrangement uses TRBV5-1 and TRBJ2-1; D possibly uses TRBD1 or TRBD2 (7 bases each). Germline values: CDR1 SGHRS, CDR2 YFSETQ. This CDR3 contains 16 residues. This chain's CDR3 is CARSGAEQGRLNEQFF. DNA for the CDR3: TGCGCCAGAAGCGGGGCAGAACAGGGGCGCCTCAATGAACAGTTCTTC.

This clonotype was counted at least ten times. The chain has TRBV12-3 or TRBV12-4 and TRBJ2-5; a weak D match, TRBD2 (6 bases). V lost 7 bases, J lost 5 bases, and 20 bases lay in between. The CDR3 totals 15 residues. CDR3 amino acids: CASMEGMGRAETQYF. In DNA form, the CDR3 reads TGTGCCAGCATGGAGGGGATGGGCAGGGCTGAGACCCAGTACTTC.

This chain links TRBV7-9 with TRBJ2-3; no definite D call. The DNA end lines up better with TRBJ1-5; the J call may be wrong. The V gene's germline CDR1 is SEHNR and CDR2 FQNEAQ (reference sequence). CDR3 length: 15 residues. Here the CDR3 reads CASSLRNGSADTQHF. In DNA, the CDR3 is TGTGCCAGCAGCTTACGGAACGGGAGTGCTGATACGCAGCATTTT.

This clonotype was observed a handful of times. V gene TRBV28 combines with J gene TRBJ2-7; the match to TRBD1 covers 7 bases. Trimming took 6 bases from V and 6 from J; bases not matched to a gene: 14. This CDR3 comprises 15 residues. Germline CDR1 is MDHEN and CDR2 is SYDVKM. CDR3 DNA: TGTGCCAGCAGGAGATACAGGGGCCCCCGAAGCGAGCAGTACTTC. This sequence encodes CASRRYRGPRSEQYF.